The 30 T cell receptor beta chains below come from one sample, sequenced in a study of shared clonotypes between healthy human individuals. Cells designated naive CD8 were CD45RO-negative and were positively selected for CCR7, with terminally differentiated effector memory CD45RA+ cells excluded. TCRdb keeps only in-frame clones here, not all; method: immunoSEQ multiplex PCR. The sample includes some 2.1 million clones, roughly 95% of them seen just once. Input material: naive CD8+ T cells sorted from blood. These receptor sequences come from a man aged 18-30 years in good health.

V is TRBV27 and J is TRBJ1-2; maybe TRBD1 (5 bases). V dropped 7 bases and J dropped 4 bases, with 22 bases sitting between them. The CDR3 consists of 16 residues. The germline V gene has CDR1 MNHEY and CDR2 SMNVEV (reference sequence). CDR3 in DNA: TGTGCCAGCACCACACTCCGGGACCGCCGTATCTATGGCTACACCTTC. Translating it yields CASTTLRDRRIYGYTF.

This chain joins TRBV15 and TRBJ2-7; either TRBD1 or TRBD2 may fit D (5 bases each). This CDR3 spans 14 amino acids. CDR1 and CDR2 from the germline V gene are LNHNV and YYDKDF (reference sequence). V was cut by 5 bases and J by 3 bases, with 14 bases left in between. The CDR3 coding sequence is TGTGCCACCAGCGAGGGGCTATACGACTACGAGCAGTACTTC. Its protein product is CATSEGLYDYEQYF.

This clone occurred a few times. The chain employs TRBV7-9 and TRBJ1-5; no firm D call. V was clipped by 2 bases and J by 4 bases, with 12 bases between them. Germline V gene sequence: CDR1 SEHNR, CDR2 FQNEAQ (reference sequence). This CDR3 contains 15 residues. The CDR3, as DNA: TGTGCCAGCAGCTTAAATGTGGACGGGAATCAGCCCCAGCATTTT. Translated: CASSLNVDGNQPQHF.

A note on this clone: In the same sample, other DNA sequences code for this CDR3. Here the CDR3 reads CASSLSGPAYNEQFF. The CDR3 nucleotides are TGCGCCAGCAGCCTTAGCGGCCCCGCCTACAATGAGCAGTTCTTC. The chain couples TRBV5-1 to TRBJ2-1; D is possibly TRBD2 (6 bases). Per germline, CDR1 SGHRS and CDR2 YFSETQ. There are 15 residues in the CDR3. V was trimmed by 4 bases and J by 2 bases, leaving 13 bases between them.

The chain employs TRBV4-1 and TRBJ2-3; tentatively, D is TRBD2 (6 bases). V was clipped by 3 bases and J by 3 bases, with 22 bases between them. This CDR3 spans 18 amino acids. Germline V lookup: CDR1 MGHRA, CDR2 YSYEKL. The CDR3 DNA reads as TGCGCCAGCAGCCACCTTACCCCTACTAGCCCGCCAACAGATACGCAGTATTTT. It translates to CASSHLTPTSPPTDTQYF.

The CDR3 protein is CAWSVGWQGNPYEQYF. The CDR3 DNA follows: TGTGCCTGGAGTGTAGGGTGGCAGGGAAACCCCTACGAGCAGTACTTC. This chain joins TRBV30 and TRBJ2-7; a weak D match, TRBD1 (5 bases). With 0 bases removed from V and 2 bases from J, the gap between germline ends came to 17 bases. Per the germline V gene, CDR1 is GTSNPN and CDR2 is SVGIG (reference sequence). The CDR3 has 16 residues.

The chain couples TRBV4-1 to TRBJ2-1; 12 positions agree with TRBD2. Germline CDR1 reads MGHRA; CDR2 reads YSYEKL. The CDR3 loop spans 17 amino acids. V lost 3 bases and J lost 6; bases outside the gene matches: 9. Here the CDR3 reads CASSQQPGLAGLNEQFF. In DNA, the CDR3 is TGCGCCAGCAGCCAGCAACCGGGACTAGCGGGCCTCAATGAGCAGTTCTTC.

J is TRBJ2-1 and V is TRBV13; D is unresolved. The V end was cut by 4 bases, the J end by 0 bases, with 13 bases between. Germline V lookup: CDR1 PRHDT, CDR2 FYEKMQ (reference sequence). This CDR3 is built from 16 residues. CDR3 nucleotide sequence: TGTGCCAGCAGCTCCGCCGCATTGAGCTCCTACAATGAGCAGTTCTTC. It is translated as CASSSAALSSYNEQFF.

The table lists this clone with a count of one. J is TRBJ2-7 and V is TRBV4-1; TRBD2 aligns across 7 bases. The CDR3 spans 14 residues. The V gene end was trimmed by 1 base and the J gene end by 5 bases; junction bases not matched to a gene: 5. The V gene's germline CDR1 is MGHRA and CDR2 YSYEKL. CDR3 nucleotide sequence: TGCGCCAGCAGCCAAGTCCCGGGACTAAACGAGCAGTACTTC. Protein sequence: CASSQVPGLNEQYF.

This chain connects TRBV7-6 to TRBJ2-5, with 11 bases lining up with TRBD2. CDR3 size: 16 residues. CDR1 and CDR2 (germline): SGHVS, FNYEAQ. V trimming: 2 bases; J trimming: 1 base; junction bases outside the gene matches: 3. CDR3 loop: CASSLLAGGPQETQYF. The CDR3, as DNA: TGTGCCAGCAGCTTACTAGCGGGGGGTCCCCAAGAGACCCAGTACTTC.

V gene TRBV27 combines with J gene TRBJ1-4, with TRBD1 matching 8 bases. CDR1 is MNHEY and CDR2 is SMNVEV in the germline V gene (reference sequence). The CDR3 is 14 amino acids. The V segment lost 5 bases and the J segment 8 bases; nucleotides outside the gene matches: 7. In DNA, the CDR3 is TGTGCCAGCAGTCTTCGGACAGGGTGGGAAAAACTGTTTTTT. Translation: CASSLRTGWEKLFF.

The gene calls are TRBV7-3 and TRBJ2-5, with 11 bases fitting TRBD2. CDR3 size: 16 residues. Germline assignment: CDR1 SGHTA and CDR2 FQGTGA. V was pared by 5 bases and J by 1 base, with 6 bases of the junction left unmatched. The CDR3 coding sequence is TGTGCCAGCAGCCAAGGACTAGCGGGCCTCCAAGAGACCCAGTACTTC. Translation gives CASSQGLAGLQETQYF.

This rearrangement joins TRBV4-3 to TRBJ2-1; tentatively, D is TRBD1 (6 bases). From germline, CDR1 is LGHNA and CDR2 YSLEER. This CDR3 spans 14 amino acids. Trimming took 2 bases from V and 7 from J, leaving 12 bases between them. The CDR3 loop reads CASSQRQDGNEQFF. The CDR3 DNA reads TGCGCCAGCAGCCAACGACAGGACGGGAATGAGCAGTTCTTC.

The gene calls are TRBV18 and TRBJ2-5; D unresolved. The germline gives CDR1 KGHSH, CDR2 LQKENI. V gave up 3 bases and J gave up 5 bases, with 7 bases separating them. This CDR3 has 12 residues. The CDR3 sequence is CASSPVRETQYF. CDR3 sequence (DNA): TGTGCCAGCTCACCTGTTCGGGAGACCCAGTACTTC.

The CDR3 DNA reads TGCGCCAGCAGTCAGGGGTGGGCTCCCACAGATACGCAGTATTTT. Its protein is CASSQGWAPTDTQYF. The chain is built from TRBV4-1 and TRBJ2-3; D possibly corresponds to TRBD1 (6 bases). The V end was cut by 6 bases, the J end by 2 bases, with 15 bases between. Germline-derived CDR1 and CDR2 are MGHRA and YSYEKL. The CDR3 totals 15 residues.

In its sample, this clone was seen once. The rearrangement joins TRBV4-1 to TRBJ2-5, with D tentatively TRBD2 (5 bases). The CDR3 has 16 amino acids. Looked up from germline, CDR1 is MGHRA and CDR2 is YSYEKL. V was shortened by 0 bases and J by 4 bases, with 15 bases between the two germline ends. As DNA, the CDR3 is TGCGCCAGCAGCCAAGATCCCGGCGGGTCTTTAGAGACCCAGTACTTC. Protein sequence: CASSQDPGGSLETQYF.

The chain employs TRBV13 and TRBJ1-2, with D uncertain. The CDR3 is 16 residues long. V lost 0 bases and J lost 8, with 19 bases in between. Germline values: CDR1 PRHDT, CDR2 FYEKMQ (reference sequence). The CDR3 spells CASSLGSYGRLEGYTF. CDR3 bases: TGTGCCAGCAGCTTAGGTTCGTATGGCAGGTTGGAGGGCTACACCTTC.

The CDR3 loop is CAWSVTGGQQFF. The CDR3 nucleotides read TGTGCCTGGAGTGTGACGGGAGGGCAGCAGTTCTTC. J is TRBJ2-1 and V is TRBV30; 8 bases are shared with TRBD2. The CDR3 loop spans 12 amino acids. Losses at the gene ends were 0 bases for V and 11 bases for J; bases not matched to a gene: 3. CDR1 and CDR2 (germline): GTSNPN, SVGIG (reference sequence).

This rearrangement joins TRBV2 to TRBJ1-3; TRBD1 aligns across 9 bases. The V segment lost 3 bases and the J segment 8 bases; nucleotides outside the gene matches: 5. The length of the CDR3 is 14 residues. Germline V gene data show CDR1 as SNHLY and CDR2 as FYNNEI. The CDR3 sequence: CASSDGDREDTIYF. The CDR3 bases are TGTGCCAGCAGTGATGGGGACAGGGAGGACACCATATATTTT. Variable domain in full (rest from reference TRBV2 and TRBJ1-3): EPEVTQTPSHQVTQMGQEVILRCVPISNHLYFYWYRQILGQKVEFLVSFYNNEISEKSEIFDDQFSVERPDGSNFTLKIRSTKLEDSAMYFCASSDGDREDTIYFGEGSWLTVV.

The chain's CDR3 is CASSSPMAPSGDEQFF. In nucleotides, the CDR3 is TGTGCCAGCAGCTCCCCCATGGCGCCCTCGGGCGATGAGCAGTTCTTC. The rearrangement links TRBV7-9 to TRBJ2-1; D unclear. Deletions cut 4 bases from V and 8 bases from J, with 21 bases between. In germline, CDR1 is SEHNR, CDR2 FQNEAQ (reference sequence). This CDR3 has 16 residues.

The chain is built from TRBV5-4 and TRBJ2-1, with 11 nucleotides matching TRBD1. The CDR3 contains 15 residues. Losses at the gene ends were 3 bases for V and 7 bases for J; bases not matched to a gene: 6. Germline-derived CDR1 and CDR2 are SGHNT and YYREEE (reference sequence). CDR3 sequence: CASSWGQGVGNEQFF. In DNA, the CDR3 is TGTGCCAGCAGCTGGGGACAGGGGGTCGGGAATGAGCAGTTCTTC.

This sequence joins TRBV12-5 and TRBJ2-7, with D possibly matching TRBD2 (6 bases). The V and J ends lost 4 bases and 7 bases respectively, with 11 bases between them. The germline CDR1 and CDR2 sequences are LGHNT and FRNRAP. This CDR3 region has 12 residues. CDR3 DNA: TGTGCTAGTGGTTGGGTCCTAGCGGAGCAGTACTTC. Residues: CASGWVLAEQYF.

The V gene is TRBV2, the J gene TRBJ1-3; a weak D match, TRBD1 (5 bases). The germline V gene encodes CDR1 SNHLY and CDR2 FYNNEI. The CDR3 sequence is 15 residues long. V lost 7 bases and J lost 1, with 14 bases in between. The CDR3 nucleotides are TGTGCCAGCAAGCCGGGGCTTGGATCTGGAAACACCATATATTTT. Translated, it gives CASKPGLGSGNTIYF.

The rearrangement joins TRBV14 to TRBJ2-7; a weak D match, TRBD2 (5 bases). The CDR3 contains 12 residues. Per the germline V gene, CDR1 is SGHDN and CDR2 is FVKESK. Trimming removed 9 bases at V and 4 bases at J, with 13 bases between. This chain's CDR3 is CARLGGWYEQYF. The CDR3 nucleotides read TGTGCCAGGCTAGGCGGGTGGTACGAGCAGTACTTC. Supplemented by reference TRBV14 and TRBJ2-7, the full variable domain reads EAGVTQFPSHSVIEKGQTVTLRCDPISGHDNLYWYRRVMGKEIKFLLHFVKESKQDESGMPNNRFLAERTGGTYSTLKVQPAELEDSGVYFCARLGGWYEQYFGPGTRLTVT.

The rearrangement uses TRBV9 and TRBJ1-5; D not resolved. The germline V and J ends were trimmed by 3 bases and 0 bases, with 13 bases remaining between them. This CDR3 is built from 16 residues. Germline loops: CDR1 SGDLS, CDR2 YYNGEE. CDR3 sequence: CASSAGIQDSNQPQHF. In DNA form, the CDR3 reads TGTGCCAGCAGCGCCGGTATTCAGGATAGCAATCAGCCCCAGCATTTT.

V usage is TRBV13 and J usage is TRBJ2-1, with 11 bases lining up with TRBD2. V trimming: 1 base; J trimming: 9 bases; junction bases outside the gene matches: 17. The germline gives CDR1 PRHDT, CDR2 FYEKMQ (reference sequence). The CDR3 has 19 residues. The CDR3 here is CASSLDPSGGSGGATEQFF. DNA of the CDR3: TGTGCCAGCAGCTTAGACCCCTCGGGCGGTAGCGGGGGGGCGACTGAGCAGTTCTTC.

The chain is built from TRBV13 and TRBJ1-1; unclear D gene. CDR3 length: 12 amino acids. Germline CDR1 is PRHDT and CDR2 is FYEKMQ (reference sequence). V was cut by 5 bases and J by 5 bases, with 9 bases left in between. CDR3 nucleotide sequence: TGTGCCAGCAGCGTTGAGGGTACTGAAGCTTTCTTT. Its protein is CASSVEGTEAFF. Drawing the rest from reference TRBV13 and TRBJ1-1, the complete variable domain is AAGVIQSPRHLIKEKRETATLKCYPIPRHDTVYWYQQGPGQDPQFLISFYEKMQSDKGSIPDRFSAQQFSDYHSELNMSSLELGDSALYFCASSVEGTEAFFGQGTRLTVV.

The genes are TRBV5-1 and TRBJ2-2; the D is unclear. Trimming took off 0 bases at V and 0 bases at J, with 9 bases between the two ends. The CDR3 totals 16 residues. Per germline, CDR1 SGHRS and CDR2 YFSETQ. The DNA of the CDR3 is TGCGCCAGCAGCTTGGAGGCGACCACGAACACCGGGGAGCTGTTTTTT. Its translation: CASSLEATTNTGELFF.

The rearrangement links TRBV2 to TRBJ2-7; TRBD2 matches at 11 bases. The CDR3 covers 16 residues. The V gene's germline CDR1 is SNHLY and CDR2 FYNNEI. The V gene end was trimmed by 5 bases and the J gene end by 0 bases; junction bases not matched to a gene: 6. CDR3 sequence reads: CASSRASGGTSYEQYF. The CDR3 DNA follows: TGTGCCAGCAGTAGGGCTAGCGGGGGGACCTCCTACGAGCAGTACTTC.

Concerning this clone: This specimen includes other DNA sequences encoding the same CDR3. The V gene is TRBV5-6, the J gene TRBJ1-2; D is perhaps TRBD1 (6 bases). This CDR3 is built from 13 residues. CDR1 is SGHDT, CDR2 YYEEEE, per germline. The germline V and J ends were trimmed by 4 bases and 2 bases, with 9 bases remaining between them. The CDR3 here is CASSTTGNYGYTF. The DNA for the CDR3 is TGTGCCAGCAGCACTACAGGGAACTATGGCTACACCTTC. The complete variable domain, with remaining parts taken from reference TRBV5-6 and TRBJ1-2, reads DAGVTQSPTHLIKTRGQQVTLRCSPKSGHDTVSWYQQALGQGPQFIFQYYEEEERQRGNFPDRFSGHQFPNYSSELNVNALLLGDSALYLCASSTTGNYGYTFGSGTRLTVV.